This passage covers 15 T cell receptor beta chains from one sample sequenced in a study of blood T cell repertoires in COVID-19. This table comes from immunoSEQ multiplex PCR, and its TCRdb copy is limited to in-frame clones, with some not included. The sample holds some 150,000 clones, approximately 86% seen once. Sequencing was carried out using peripheral blood. These receptors came from a human donor in a cohort sampled during active COVID-19.

The rearrangement uses TRBV4-1 and TRBJ1-5; a possible D gene is TRBD1 (5 bases). With 0 bases removed from V and 3 bases from J, the gap between germline ends came to 9 bases. Germline V lookup: CDR1 MGHRA, CDR2 YSYEKL. This CDR3 has 15 amino acids. CDR3 loop: CASSQEGAFNQPQHF. The CDR3 region has the DNA TGCGCCAGCAGCCAAGAAGGGGCCTTCAATCAGCCCCAGCATTTT.

V is TRBV27 and J is TRBJ1-1; 7 bases line up with TRBD1. This CDR3 is 14 amino acids long. The trim removed 4 bases at V and 4 bases at J, leaving 6 bases unmatched. CDR1 MNHEY and CDR2 SMNVEV come from the germline V gene (reference sequence). CDR3 amino acids: CASSSGGLGTEAFF. The CDR3 DNA follows: TGTGCCAGCAGTTCAGGGGGTTTAGGCACTGAAGCTTTCTTT.

The J gene is TRBJ1-2, the V gene TRBV28; D may be TRBD1 (5 bases). The length of the CDR3 is 14 residues. V was shortened by 4 bases and J by 0 bases, with 9 bases between the two germline ends. The V gene's germline CDR1 is MDHEN and CDR2 SYDVKM. The CDR3 loop reads CASSSGRANYGYTF. Written as DNA, the CDR3 is TGTGCCAGCAGTTCAGGCAGGGCTAACTATGGCTACACCTTC.

The chain uses TRBV11-2 and TRBJ2-7, with D perhaps matching TRBD2 (6 bases). The CDR3 runs to 16 residues. CDR1 is SGHAT, CDR2 FQNNGV, per germline. The V and J ends lost 7 bases and 1 base respectively, with 20 bases between them. This CDR3 is CASNNWAGTGSYEQYF. The CDR3 DNA follows: TGTGCCAGCAACAATTGGGCCGGGACTGGATCCTACGAGCAGTACTTC.

The genes are TRBV7-9 and TRBJ2-3; D gene uncertain. With 5 bases removed from V and 3 bases from J, the gap between germline ends came to 6 bases. Per germline, CDR1 SEHNR and CDR2 FQNEAQ (reference sequence). CDR3 length: 12 residues. The chain's CDR3 is CASSLLTDTQYF. The CDR3 DNA is TGTGCCAGCAGCCTTCTTACAGATACGCAGTATTTT.

CDR3 loop: CASSSPPGGHREQYF. The CDR3 DNA sequence: TGTGCCAGCAGCTCGCCCCCAGGGGGGCATCGCGAGCAGTACTTC. The rearrangement uses TRBV3-1 (or the pseudogene TRBV3-2) and TRBJ2-7, with a tentative D call TRBD1 (7 bases). V was cut by 5 bases and J by 6 bases, with 20 bases left in between. The CDR3 length is 15 residues. The germline V gene encodes CDR1 LGHDT and CDR2 YNNKEL (reference sequence).

The CDR3 nucleotides read TGTGCCAGCAGCCAATCCCTACAGTCCAATGGCTACACCTTC. Its translation: CASSQSLQSNGYTF. The rearrangement joins TRBV16 to TRBJ1-2; D not resolved. This CDR3 is built from 14 residues. Trimming removed 0 bases at V and 6 bases at J, with 11 bases between. Germline CDR1 is KGHSY and CDR2 is FQNENV.

This clone was observed a few times. The chain links TRBV18 to TRBJ1-5, with D maybe TRBD1 (5 bases). Germline-derived CDR1 and CDR2 are KGHSH and LQKENI. The V end was cut by 2 bases, the J end by 4 bases, with 9 bases between. The CDR3 covers 14 residues. The CDR3, as DNA: TGTGCCAGCTCACCAAGGGGTGGTAATCAGCCCCAGCATTTT. Its translation: CASSPRGGNQPQHF.

The rearrangement joins TRBV7-6 to TRBJ2-2; possibly TRBD2 for D (6 bases). The V gene lost 5 bases and the J gene lost 1 base, with 11 bases spanning the gap. The germline V gene has CDR1 SGHVS and CDR2 FNYEAQ. The CDR3 loop spans 15 amino acids. The CDR3, as DNA: TGTGCCAGCAGCCCGCCGGGAGAGAACACCGGGGAGCTGTTTTTT. Its protein is CASSPPGENTGELFF.

The chain links TRBV2 to TRBJ1-1, with D possibly being TRBD1 (5 bases). Germline CDR1 is SNHLY and CDR2 is FYNNEI. Trimming left V 0 bases short and J 4 bases short, with 9 bases between. This CDR3 is 14 amino acids long. This CDR3 reads CASSEAGGGTEAFF. CDR3 DNA sequence: TGTGCCAGCAGTGAAGCGGGGGGGGGCACTGAAGCTTTCTTT.

The genes are TRBV19 and TRBJ2-7, with TRBD2 as a possible D gene (6 bases). The CDR3 consists of 15 residues. The V end was cut by 4 bases, the J end by 2 bases, with 15 bases between. Germline V gene data show CDR1 as LNHDA and CDR2 as SQIVND (reference sequence). This CDR3 reads CASSTWGGVTYEQYF. CDR3 sequence (DNA): TGTGCCAGTAGTACATGGGGAGGAGTGACCTACGAGCAGTACTTC.

The gene calls are TRBV5-5 and TRBJ1-2; 10 positions agree with TRBD1. V lost 2 bases, J lost 8 bases, and 9 bases stayed unmatched. Germline V gene lookup returns CDR1 SGHKS and CDR2 YYEKEE (reference sequence). The CDR3 is 15 residues long. The CDR3 spells CASSFRTGGDSGYTF. The CDR3 bases are TGTGCCAGCAGCTTCCGGACAGGGGGGGATAGCGGCTACACCTTC.

The table lists this clone with a count of one. The chain recombines TRBV7-3 with TRBJ2-5, with 9 bases lining up with TRBD1. The CDR3 has 14 residues. V gave up 5 bases and J gave up 5 bases; unmatched junction bases: 6. Germline V gene sequence: CDR1 SGHTA, CDR2 FQGTGA. The CDR3 region has the DNA TGTGCCAGCAGCCGATCGGGACAGGGTGAGACCCAGTACTTC. Its protein is CASSRSGQGETQYF.

The J gene is TRBJ1-2, the V gene TRBV6-2 or TRBV6-3; TRBD1 agrees at 9 bases. CDR3 length: 16 amino acids. V was pared by 2 bases and J by 1 base, with 5 bases of the junction left unmatched. Looked up from germline, CDR1 is MNHEY and CDR2 is SVGEGT. CDR3 sequence reads: CASSYPGQGSNYGYTF. CDR3 coding DNA: TGTGCCAGCAGTTACCCAGGACAGGGGAGTAACTATGGCTACACCTTC.

The V and J genes are TRBV10-3 and TRBJ2-3; 11 bases map to TRBD2. The germline V gene encodes CDR1 ENHRY and CDR2 SYGVKD. The CDR3 extends over 16 amino acids. V lost 7 bases to trimming and J lost 3 bases; unmatched junction nucleotides: 9. The CDR3: CAIKGPTSGETDTQYF. DNA for the CDR3: TGTGCCATCAAAGGCCCGACTAGCGGGGAAACAGATACGCAGTATTTT.